A selection of T cell receptor beta chains follows, all from one sample in a study of blood T cell repertoires in COVID-19. TCRdb's table, derived via immunoSEQ multiplex PCR, lists solely in-frame clones and lacks some. The table includes approximately 98,000 clones, approximately 88% detected once. Sequences were obtained from peripheral blood. These TCRs come from a human donor in a cohort sampled during active COVID-19. CDR3s include the opening cysteine and the closing phenylalanine or tryptophan. A D gene is named only where the DNA matches it firmly. Size is stated for part of the rows, as once, few or many counts, or as a class when the clone is expanded.

J	V	D	size	DNA	CDR3
TRBJ2-7	TRBV7-8	TRBD1	.	TGTGCCAGCAGCCGGGGCCCCCTCAATCTACGGACAGGGGGAGACTACGAGCAGTACTTC	CASSRGPLNLRTGGDYEQYF
TRBJ2-5	TRBV9	.	.	TGTGCCAGCAGCGTCGGACTGGTAGGAGAGACCCAGTACTTC	CASSVGLVGETQYF
TRBJ1-1	TRBV6-6	TRBD1	.	TGTGCCAGCAGTCTACAGGGGTCCTCGAACACTGAAGCTTTCTTT	CASSLQGSSNTEAFF
TRBJ2-7	TRBV3-1/TRBV3-2	.	.	TGTGCCAGCAGCTTAGCGGAGGGGAGCTCCTACGAGCAGTACTTC	CASSLAEGSSYEQYF
TRBJ2-5	TRBV28	.	.	TGTGCCAGCAGTAAGTCAACAGGGAGATTGGAAGAGACCCAGTACTTC	CASSKSTGRLEETQYF
TRBJ2-3	TRBV5-1	.	.	TGCGCCAGCAGCTTGGAGGGGGGGTCCACAGATACGCAGTATTTT	CASSLEGGSTDTQYF
TRBJ2-1	TRBV7-9	TRBD2	.	TGTGCCAGCAGCCCATGGACTAGCGGGATAGGGAATGAGCAGTTCTTC	CASSPWTSGIGNEQFF
TRBJ2-3	TRBV29-1	.	.	TGCAGCGTTGATGGGTTGACGGCGGGGGCCGTAGATACGCAGTATTTT	CSVDGLTAGAVDTQYF
TRBJ2-3	TRBV9	TRBD2	.	TGTGCCAGCAGCGTAGGCGTGGGGCTAGCGGGGGACACGCAGTATTTT	CASSVGVGLAGDTQYF
TRBJ1-3	TRBV2	.	.	TGTGCCAGCAGTCCGGACTCCCTGAGCTCTGGAAACACCATATATTTT	CASSPDSLSSGNTIYF
TRBJ1-2	TRBV7-2	.	.	TGTGCCAGCAGCTTAGATGTCGAGACAGGCGGCTATGGCTACACCTTC	CASSLDVETGGYGYTF
TRBJ1-5	TRBV6-5	.	.	TGTGCCACTTCACCGGGATTTAGCAATCAGCCCCAGCATTTT	CATSPGFSNQPQHF
TRBJ1-4	TRBV14	.	.	TGTGCCAGCAGCCAACTAACTACTCCAGTGAGGCAGGTAGGGGTGTTTGCTAATGAAAAACTGTTTTTT	CASSQLTTPVRQVGVFANEKLFF
TRBJ2-5	TRBV3-1/TRBV3-2	.	.	TGTGCCAGCAGCCTCGAGGGCAGGCGGGAGACCCAGTACTTC	CASSLEGRRETQYF
TRBJ2-1	TRBV3-1/TRBV3-2	TRBD2	.	TGTGCCAGCAGCCAACTCGCACTAGCGGGAGTAGGCGATGAGCAGTTCTTC	CASSQLALAGVGDEQFF
TRBJ1-2	TRBV24-1	.	once	TGTGCCACCAGTGATCCGGGGACACTCTATGGCTACACCTTC	CATSDPGTLYGYTF
TRBJ2-5	TRBV9	TRBD2	.	TGTGCCAGCAGCGTAGGAGGGGAGGGGTTCCAAGAGACCCAGTACTTC	CASSVGGEGFQETQYF
TRBJ2-7	TRBV29-1	TRBD1	few	TGCAGCGCCTCGTGGCAGGGGGTGCTCGAGCAGTACTTC	CSASWQGVLEQYF
TRBJ2-6	TRBV27	.	.	TGTGCCAGCAGTAGGGGGTTCGGCTCTGGGGCCAACGTCCTGACTTTC	CASSRGFGSGANVLTF
TRBJ2-1	TRBV11-2	TRBD2	few	TGTGCCAGCAGCTTGGGACTAGCGGGTTACAATGAGCAGTTCTTC	CASSLGLAGYNEQFF
TRBJ1-4	TRBV10-3	.	.	TGTGCCATCAGTGCTGGAGCTAATGAAAAACTGTTTTTT	CAISAGANEKLFF
TRBJ2-7	TRBV11-2	TRBD1	.	TGTGCCAGCAGCTTCGGGACAGACACCTACGAGCAGTACTTC	CASSFGTDTYEQYF
TRBJ2-7	TRBV29-1	.	.	TGCAGCGCCATGACAGGGACTGGGTACGAGCAGTACTTC	CSAMTGTGYEQYF
TRBJ1-2	TRBV14	TRBD1	.	TGTGCCAGCAGCGCACAGGGGGCCGGTGGCTACACCTTC	CASSAQGAGGYTF
TRBJ1-5	TRBV3-1/TRBV3-2	.	few	TGTGCCAGCAGCCAGGAGGGAGGTAATCAGCCCCAGCATTTT	CASSQEGGNQPQHF
TRBJ1-1	TRBV2	.	.	TGTGCCAGCAGTGAAGCGCTTCGGAGGGCCGGGAACACTGAAGCTTTCTTT	CASSEALRRAGNTEAFF
TRBJ2-2	TRBV5-1	.	.	TGCGCCAGCAGCTTGCAAGCAGGGTCCACCGGGGAGCTGTTTTTT	CASSLQAGSTGELFF
TRBJ2-3	TRBV19	TRBD1	.	TGTGCCAGTAGACCGGGACAGACAGATACGCAGTATTTT	CASRPGQTDTQYF
TRBJ2-3	TRBV5-6	TRBD2	.	TGTGCCAGCAGCTTGATCGGGGGGAAAAGCACAGATACGCAGTATTTT	CASSLIGGKSTDTQYF
TRBJ2-3	TRBV5-1	TRBD2	.	TGCGCCAGCAGCTTGGGACTAGCGGGGGGGTCCTCGGGGACAGATACGCAGTATTTT	CASSLGLAGGSSGTDTQYF
TRBJ2-1	TRBV5-1	TRBD2	.	TGCGCCAGCAGCACCCCGACTAGCGGGAGGCCTCAAAGCTCCTACAATGAGCAGTTCTTC	CASSTPTSGRPQSSYNEQFF
TRBJ2-7	TRBV5-8	.	.	TGTGCCAGCAGGGGGGGGCACTCAACCTACGAGCAGTACTTC	CASRGGHSTYEQYF
TRBJ1-3	TRBV5-4	TRBD1	.	TGTGCCAGCAGCTTGGGGACAGGGGCTGGAAACACCATATATTTT	CASSLGTGAGNTIYF
TRBJ2-1	TRBV14	TRBD2	.	TGTGCCAGCGGCTTAGCGGGAGGGTCCTACAATGAGCAGTTCTTC	CASGLAGGSYNEQFF
TRBJ2-3	TRBV11-2	.	.	TGTGCCAGCAGCTTTCGGGGGTACCATGGCCCCGAAAGCACAGATACGCAGTATTTT	CASSFRGYHGPESTDTQYF
TRBJ2-7	TRBV2	TRBD1	.	TGTGCCAGCAGGGGACAGGGACGTTACGAGCAGTACTTC	CASRGQGRYEQYF
TRBJ2-3	TRBV28	.	.	TGTGCCAGCAGTATAACAGGGCCAGATACGCAGTATTTT	CASSITGPDTQYF
TRBJ1-1	TRBV29-1	.	.	TGCAGCGCCAGGACTGCCCAATTAACTGAAGCTTTCTTT	CSARTAQLTEAFF
TRBJ1-1	TRBV27	.	.	TGTGCCAGCAGTTCGTTCCCGGGACAAGTACTATCTCGGGGTGAAGCTTTCTTT	CASSSFPGQVLSRGEAFF
TRBJ1-5	TRBV7-9	TRBD1	.	TGTGCCAGCAGCCCCGGGACAGGGAATCAGCCCCAGCATTTT	CASSPGTGNQPQHF
TRBJ2-1	TRBV5-1	TRBD2	.	TGCGCCAGCAGCCCCTCCCAACTAGCGGGAGTCGATGAGCAGTTCTTC	CASSPSQLAGVDEQFF
TRBJ1-2	TRBV5-6	TRBD1	once	TGTGCCAGCAGCTTAGATACAGGGGGCAGCTATGGCTACACCTTC	CASSLDTGGSYGYTF
TRBJ2-1	TRBV6-6	TRBD1	.	TGTGCCAGCAGTTACTCAGGGACAGGGGGGTACAATGAGCAGTTCTTC	CASSYSGTGGYNEQFF
TRBJ2-7	TRBV3-1/TRBV3-2	TRBD2	.	TGTGCCAGCAGCACCCTAGCGGGAGGCTCCCCCCCCCACTTC	CASSTLAGGSPPHF
TRBJ1-5	TRBV6-5	TRBD1	.	TGTGCCAGCAACGGACAGGCTTATAGCAATCAGCCCCAGCATTTT	CASNGQAYSNQPQHF
TRBJ2-1	TRBV29-1	TRBD2	.	TGCAGCGTTGAACCCCGGGGGGGCCGGGGCAATGAGCAGTTCTTC	CSVEPRGGRGNEQFF
TRBJ2-2	TRBV19	.	.	TGTGCCAGTAGTACCAAGACAGACACCGGGGAGCTGTTTTTT	CASSTKTDTGELFF
TRBJ2-7	TRBV5-1	TRBD1	.	TGCGCCAGCAGCTCCGGGACAGGGTATGGCTACGAGCAGTACTTC	CASSSGTGYGYEQYF
TRBJ1-1	TRBV6-5	.	.	TGTGCCAGCAGTCACCTCGTGGGGGGCACTGAAGCTTTCTTT	CASSHLVGGTEAFF
TRBJ1-2	TRBV6-5	.	.	TGTGCCAGCAGTTCAGGGTTTGGCTACACCTTC	CASSSGFGYTF
TRBJ1-1	TRBV6-1	.	.	TGTGCCAGCAGTGAAAGACCCGACTCCACTGAAGCTTTCTTT	CASSERPDSTEAFF
TRBJ2-1	TRBV7-3	.	.	TGTGCCAGCAGTCCTGACAAACGGGGTGAGCAGTTCTTC	CASSPDKRGEQFF
TRBJ1-1	TRBV27	.	once	TGTGCCAGCAGGGCACATGCAGAAGCTTTCTTT	CASRAHAEAFF
TRBJ1-5	TRBV6-1	.	.	TGTGCCAGCAGTGAAATTGGAGAGACCAATCAGCCCCAGCATTTT	CASSEIGETNQPQHF
TRBJ2-5	TRBV5-4	.	.	TGTGCCAGCAGTTTCCCGCAAGAGACCCAGTACTTC	CASSFPQETQYF
TRBJ2-1	TRBV19	TRBD2	.	TGTGCCAGTAAGAGTAGCGGGAGGGCGGCCTACAATGAGCAGTTCTTC	CASKSSGRAAYNEQFF
TRBJ2-3	TRBV19	TRBD1	.	TGTGCCAGTAGTGCTCAGGGGGCTACTAGCACAGATACGCAGTATTTT	CASSAQGATSTDTQYF
TRBJ1-2	TRBV5-1	TRBD1	.	TGCGCCAGCAGCCGGGACAGGGGAAATAACTATGGCTACACCTTC	CASSRDRGNNYGYTF